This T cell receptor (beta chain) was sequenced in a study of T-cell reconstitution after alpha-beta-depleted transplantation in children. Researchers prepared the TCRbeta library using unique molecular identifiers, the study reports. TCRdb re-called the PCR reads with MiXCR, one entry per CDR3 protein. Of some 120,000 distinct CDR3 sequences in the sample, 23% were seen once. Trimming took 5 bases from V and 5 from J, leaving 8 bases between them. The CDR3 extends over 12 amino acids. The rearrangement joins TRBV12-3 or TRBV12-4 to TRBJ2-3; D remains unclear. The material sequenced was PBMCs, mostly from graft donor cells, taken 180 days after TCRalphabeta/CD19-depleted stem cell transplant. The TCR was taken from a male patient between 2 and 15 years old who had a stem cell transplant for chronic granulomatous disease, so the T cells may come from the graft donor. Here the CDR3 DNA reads TGTGCCAGCAGTGGAATAGGAGATACGCAGTATTTT. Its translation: CASSGIGDTQYF.